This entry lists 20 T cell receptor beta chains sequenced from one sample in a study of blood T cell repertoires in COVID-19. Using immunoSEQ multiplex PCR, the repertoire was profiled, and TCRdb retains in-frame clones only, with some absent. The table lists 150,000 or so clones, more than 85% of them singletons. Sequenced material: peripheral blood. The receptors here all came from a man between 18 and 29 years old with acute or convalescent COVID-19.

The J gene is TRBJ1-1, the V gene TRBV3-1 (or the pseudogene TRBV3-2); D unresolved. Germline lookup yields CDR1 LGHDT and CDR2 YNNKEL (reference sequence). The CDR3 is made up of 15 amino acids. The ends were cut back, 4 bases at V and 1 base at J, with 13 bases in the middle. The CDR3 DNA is TGTGCCAGCAGCCCCGGGAGGGTTGAGAACACTGAAGCTTTCTTT. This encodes CASSPGRVENTEAFF.

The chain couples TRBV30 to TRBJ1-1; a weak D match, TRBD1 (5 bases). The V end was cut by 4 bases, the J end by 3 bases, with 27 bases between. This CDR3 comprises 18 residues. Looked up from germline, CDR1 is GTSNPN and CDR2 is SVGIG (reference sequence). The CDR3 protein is CAWTSPYGTLSGDTEAFF. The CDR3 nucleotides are TGTGCCTGGACTTCTCCTTACGGGACTCTGAGCGGGGACACTGAAGCTTTCTTT.

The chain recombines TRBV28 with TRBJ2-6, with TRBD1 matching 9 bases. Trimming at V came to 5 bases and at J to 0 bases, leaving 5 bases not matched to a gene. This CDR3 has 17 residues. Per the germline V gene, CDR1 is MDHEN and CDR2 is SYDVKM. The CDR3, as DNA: TGTGCCAGCAGTCCCGGGACAGGGATCTCTGGGGCCAACGTCCTGACTTTC. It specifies CASSPGTGISGANVLTF.

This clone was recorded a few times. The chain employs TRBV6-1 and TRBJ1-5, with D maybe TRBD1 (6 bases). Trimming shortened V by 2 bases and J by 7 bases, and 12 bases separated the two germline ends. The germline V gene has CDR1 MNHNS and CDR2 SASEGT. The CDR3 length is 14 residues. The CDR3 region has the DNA TGTGCCAGCAGTGAATTGGGGGGGCTCCAGCCCCAGCATTTT. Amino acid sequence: CASSELGGLQPQHF.

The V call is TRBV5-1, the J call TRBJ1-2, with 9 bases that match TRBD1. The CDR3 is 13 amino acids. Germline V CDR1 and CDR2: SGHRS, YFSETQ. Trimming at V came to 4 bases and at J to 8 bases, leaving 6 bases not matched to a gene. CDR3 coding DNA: TGCGCCAGCAGCCCACAGGGGGCGCAAGGCTACACCTTC. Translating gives CASSPQGAQGYTF. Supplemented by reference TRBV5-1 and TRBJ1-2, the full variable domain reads KAGVTQTPRYLIKTRGQQVTLSCSPISGHRSVSWYQQTPGQGLQFLFEYFSETQRNKGNFPGRFSGRQFSNSRSEMNVSTLELGDSALYLCASSPQGAQGYTFGSGTRLTVV.

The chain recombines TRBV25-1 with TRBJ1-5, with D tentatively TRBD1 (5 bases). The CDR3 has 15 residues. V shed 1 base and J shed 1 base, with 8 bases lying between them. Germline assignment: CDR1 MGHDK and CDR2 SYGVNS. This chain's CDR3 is CASSESRVSNQPQHF. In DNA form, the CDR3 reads TGTGCCAGCAGTGAATCCAGGGTGAGCAATCAGCCCCAGCATTTT. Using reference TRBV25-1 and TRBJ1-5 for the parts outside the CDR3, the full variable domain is EADIYQTPRYLVIGTGKKITLECSQTMGHDKMYWYQQDPGMELHLIHYSYGVNSTEKGDLSSESTVSRIRTEHFPLTLESARPSHTSQYLCASSESRVSNQPQHFGDGTRLSIL.

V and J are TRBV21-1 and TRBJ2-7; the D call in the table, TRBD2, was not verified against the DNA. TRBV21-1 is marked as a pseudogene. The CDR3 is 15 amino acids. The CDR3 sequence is CASSTRGGVTYEQYF. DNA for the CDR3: TGTGCCAGCAGCACCCGGGGGGGTGTAACCTACGAGCAGTACTTC.

Written as DNA, the CDR3 is TGTGCCACCAGTCCCGAAGGGGGCCCCTACAATGAGCAGTTCTTC. Its translation is CATSPEGGPYNEQFF. The chain joins TRBV24-1 to TRBJ2-1; TRBD1 aligns across 7 bases. Germline-derived CDR1 and CDR2 are KGHDR and SFDVKD. The CDR3 is made up of 15 amino acids. V was pared by 6 bases and J by 2 bases, with 6 bases of the junction left unmatched.

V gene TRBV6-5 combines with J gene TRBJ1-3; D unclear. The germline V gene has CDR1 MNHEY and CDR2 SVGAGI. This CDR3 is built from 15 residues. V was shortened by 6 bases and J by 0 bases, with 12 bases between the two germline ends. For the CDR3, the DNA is TGTGCCAGCAGCACAACACGGGGCTCTGGAAACACCATATATTTT. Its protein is CASSTTRGSGNTIYF.

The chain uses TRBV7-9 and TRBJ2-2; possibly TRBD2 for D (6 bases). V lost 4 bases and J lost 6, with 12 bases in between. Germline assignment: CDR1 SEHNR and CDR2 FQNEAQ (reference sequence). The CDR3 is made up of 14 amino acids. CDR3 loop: CASSSTRRPGELFF. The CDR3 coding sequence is TGTGCCAGCAGCTCGACTAGAAGGCCCGGGGAGCTGTTTTTT.

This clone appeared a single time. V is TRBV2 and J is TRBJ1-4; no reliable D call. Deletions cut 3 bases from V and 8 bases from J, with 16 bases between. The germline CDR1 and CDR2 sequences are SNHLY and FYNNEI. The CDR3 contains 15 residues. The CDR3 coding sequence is TGTGCCAGCAGTGACGGGGTCTCACTGCGGGAAAAACTGTTTTTT. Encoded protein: CASSDGVSLREKLFF.

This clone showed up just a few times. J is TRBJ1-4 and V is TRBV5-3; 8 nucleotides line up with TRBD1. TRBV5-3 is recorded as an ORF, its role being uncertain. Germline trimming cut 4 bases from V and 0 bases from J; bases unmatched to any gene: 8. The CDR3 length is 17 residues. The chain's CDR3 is CARSLPRGRSTNEKLFF. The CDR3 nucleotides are TGTGCCAGAAGCCTACCCAGGGGGCGATCAACTAATGAAAAACTGTTTTTT.

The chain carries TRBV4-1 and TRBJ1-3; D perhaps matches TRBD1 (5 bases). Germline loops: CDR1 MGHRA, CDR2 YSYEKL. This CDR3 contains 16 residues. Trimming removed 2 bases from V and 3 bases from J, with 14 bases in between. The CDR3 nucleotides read TGCGCCAGCAGCCAATTGACAACAGGCTTTGGAAACACCATATATTTT. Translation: CASSQLTTGFGNTIYF.

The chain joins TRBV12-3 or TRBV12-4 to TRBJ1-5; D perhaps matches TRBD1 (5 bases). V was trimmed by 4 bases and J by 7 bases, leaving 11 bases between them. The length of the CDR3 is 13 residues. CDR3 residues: CASSYQGRQPQHF. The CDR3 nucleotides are TGTGCCAGCAGTTACCAGGGCAGGCAGCCCCAGCATTTT.

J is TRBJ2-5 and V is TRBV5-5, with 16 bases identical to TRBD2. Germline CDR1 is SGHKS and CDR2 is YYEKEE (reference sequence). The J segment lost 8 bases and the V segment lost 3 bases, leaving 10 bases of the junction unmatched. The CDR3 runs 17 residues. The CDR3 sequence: CASSSGTSGGVGYTQYF. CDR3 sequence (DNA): TGTGCCAGCAGCTCTGGGACTAGCGGGGGGGTCGGTTATACCCAGTACTTC. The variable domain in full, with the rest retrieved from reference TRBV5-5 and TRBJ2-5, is DAGVTQSPTHLIKTRGQQVTLRCSPISGHKSVSWYQQVLGQGPQFIFQYYEKEERGRGNFPDRFSARQFPNYSSELNVNALLLGDSALYLCASSSGTSGGVGYTQYFGPGTRLLVL.

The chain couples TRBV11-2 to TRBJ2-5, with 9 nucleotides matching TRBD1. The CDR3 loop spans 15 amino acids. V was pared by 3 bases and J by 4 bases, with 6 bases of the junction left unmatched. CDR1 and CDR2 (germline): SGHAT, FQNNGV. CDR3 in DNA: TGTGCCAGCAGCTTCCCAGGGACAGGGAGAGAGACCCAGTACTTC. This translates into CASSFPGTGRETQYF.

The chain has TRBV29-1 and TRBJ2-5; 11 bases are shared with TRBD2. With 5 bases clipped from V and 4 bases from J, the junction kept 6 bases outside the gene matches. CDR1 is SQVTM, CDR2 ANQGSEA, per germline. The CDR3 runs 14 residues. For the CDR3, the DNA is TGCAGCGTTTCCGGGACTAGCGGACTAGAGACCCAGTACTTC. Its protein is CSVSGTSGLETQYF. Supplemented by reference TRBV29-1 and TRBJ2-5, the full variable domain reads SAVISQKPSRDICQRGTSLTIQCQVDSQVTMMFWYRQQPGQSLTLIATANQGSEATYESGFVIDKFPISRPNLTFSTLTVSNMSPEDSSIYLCSVSGTSGLETQYFGPGTRLLVL.

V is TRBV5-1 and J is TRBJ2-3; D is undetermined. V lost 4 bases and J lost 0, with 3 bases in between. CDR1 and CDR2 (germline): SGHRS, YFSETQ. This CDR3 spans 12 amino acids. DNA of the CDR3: TGCGCCAGCAGCCAAAGCACAGATACGCAGTATTTT. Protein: CASSQSTDTQYF.

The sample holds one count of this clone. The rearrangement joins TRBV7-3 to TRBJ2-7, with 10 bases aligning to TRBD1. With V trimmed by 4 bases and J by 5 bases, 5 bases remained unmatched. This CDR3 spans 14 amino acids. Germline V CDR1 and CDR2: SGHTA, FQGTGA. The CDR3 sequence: CASSSGQGINEQYF. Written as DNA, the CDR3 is TGTGCCAGCAGCTCGGGACAGGGGATCAACGAGCAGTACTTC. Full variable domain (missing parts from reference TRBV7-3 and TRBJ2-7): GAGVSQTPSNKVTEKGKYVELRCDPISGHTALYWYRQSLGQGPEFLIYFQGTGAADDSGLPNDRFFAVRPEGSVSTLKIQRTERGDSAVYLCASSSGQGINEQYFGPGTRLTVT.

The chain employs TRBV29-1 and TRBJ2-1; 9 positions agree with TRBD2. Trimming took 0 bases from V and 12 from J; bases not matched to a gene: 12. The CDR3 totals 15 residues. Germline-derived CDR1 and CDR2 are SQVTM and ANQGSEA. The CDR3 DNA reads TGCAGCGTTGAAGATCCTCAACTAGCGGGCCTAGGGCAGTTCTTC. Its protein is CSVEDPQLAGLGQFF.